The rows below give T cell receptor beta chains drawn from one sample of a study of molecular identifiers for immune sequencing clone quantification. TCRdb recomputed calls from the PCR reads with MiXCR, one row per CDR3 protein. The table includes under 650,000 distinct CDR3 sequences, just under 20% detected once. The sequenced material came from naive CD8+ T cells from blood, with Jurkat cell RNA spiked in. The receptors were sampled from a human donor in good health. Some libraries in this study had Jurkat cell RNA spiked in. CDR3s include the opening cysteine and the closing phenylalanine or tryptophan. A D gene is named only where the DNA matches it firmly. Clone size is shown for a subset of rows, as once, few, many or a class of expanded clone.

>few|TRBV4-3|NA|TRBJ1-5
CASSQDSGSQPQHF
TGCGCCAGCAGCCAAGATAGCGGGAGCCAGCCCCAGCATTTT
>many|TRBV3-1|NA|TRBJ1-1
CASSQDLRVENTEAFF
TGTGCCAGCAGCCAAGATCTCCGGGTTGAAAACACTGAAGCTTTCTTT
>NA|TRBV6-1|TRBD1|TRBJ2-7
CASSADRAYEQHF
TGTGCCAGCAGTGCGGACAGGGCCTACGAGCAGCACTTC
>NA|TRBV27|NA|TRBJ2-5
CASGHPLGSLQETQYF
TGTGCCAGCGGCCATCCTTTGGGGTCACTCCAAGAGACCCAGTACTTC
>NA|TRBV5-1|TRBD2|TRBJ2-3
CASRPGLAGGLRGSTDTQCF
TGCGCCAGCAGACCGGGACTAGCGGGAGGGCTGAGAGGGAGCACAGATACGCAGTGTTTT
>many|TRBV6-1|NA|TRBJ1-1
CASSLPKKSRLEAFF
TGTGCCAGCAGCCTCCCGAAAAAATCCCGACTTGAAGCTTTCTTT
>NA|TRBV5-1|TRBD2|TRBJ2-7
CASSLSSGGTHEQYF
TGCGCCAGCAGCTTGAGTAGCGGGGGAACCCACGAGCAGTACTTC
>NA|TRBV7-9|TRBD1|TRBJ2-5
CASSLFRQGERETQYF
TGTGCCAGCAGCTTATTTCGCCAGGGGGAACGGGAGACCCAGTACTTC
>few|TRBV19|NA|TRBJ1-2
CASRNGGARGYTF
TGTGCCAGTCGTAATGGGGGGGCGCGAGGCTACACCTTC
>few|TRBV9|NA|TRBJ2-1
CASSSSQSSYNEQFF
TGTGCCAGCAGCAGCTCTCAGAGCTCCTACAATGAGCAGTTCTTC
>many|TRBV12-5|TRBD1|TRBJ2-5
CASARGGQGLSETQYF
TGTGCTAGTGCCCGAGGGGGACAGGGGCTTTCGGAGACCCAGTACTTC
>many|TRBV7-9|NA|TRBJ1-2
CASAPTQSYGYTF
TGTGCCAGCGCCCCAACCCAATCCTATGGCTACACCTTC
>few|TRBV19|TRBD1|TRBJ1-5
CASSIDGTGGYQPQHF
TGTGCCAGTAGTATAGACGGGACAGGGGGATATCAGCCCCAGCATTTT
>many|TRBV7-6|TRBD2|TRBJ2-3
CASSASSGRATDTQYF
TGTGCCAGCAGCGCATCTAGCGGGAGGGCTACAGATACGCAGTATTTT
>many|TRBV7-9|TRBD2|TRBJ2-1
CASSLISGTPGEQFF
TGTGCCAGCAGCTTAATTAGCGGGACCCCCGGTGAGCAGTTCTTC
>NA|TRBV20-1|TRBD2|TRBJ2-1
CSASPGLALNEQFF
TGCAGTGCTAGTCCAGGACTAGCACTAAATGAGCAGTTCTTC
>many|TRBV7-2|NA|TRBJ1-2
CASSSDQGALYGYTF
TGTGCCAGCAGCTCCGACCAGGGAGCCCTCTATGGCTACACCTTC
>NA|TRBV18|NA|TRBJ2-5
CASSPALRRETQYF
TGTGCCAGCTCACCCGCCCTGCGAAGGGAGACCCAGTACTTC
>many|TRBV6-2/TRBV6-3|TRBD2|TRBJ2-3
CASSYTTSGPEQDTQYF
TGTGCCAGCAGTTACACCACTAGCGGGCCTGAGCAAGATACGCAGTATTTT
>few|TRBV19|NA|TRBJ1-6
CASSSGGRNSPLHF
TGTGCCAGTAGTAGTGGGGGCCGTAATTCACCCCTCCACTTT
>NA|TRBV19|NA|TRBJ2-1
CASGSGGPRLAGEQFF
TGTGCCAGTGGCTCAGGGGGCCCAAGACTAGCCGGAGAGCAGTTCTTC
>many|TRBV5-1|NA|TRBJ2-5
CASSSGARMETQYF
TGCGCCAGCAGCTCCGGGGCGAGGATGGAGACCCAGTACTTC
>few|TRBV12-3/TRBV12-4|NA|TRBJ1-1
CASSLYGQMNTEAFF
TGTGCCAGCAGTTTATACGGACAGATGAACACTGAAGCTTTCTTT
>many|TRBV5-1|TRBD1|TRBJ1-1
CASSSMTGAPEAFF
TGCGCCAGCAGCTCGATGACAGGGGCCCCTGAAGCTTTCTTT
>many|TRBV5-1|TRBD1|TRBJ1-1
CASSGDRGTEAFF
TGCGCCAGCAGCGGGGACAGGGGGACTGAAGCTTTCTTT
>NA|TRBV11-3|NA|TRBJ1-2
CASSFGRGMRGGAQEANYGYTF
TGTGCCAGCAGCTTTGGGAGGGGTATGAGAGGTGGAGCCCAAGAAGCTAACTATGGCTACACCTTC
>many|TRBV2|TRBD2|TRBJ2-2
CASSELAGEGTGELFF
TGTGCCAGCAGTGAATTAGCGGGAGAAGGCACCGGGGAGCTGTTTTTT
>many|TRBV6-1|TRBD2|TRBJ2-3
CASSSGTSNTDTQYF
TGTGCCAGCAGTTCCGGGACTAGCAACACAGATACGCAGTATTTT
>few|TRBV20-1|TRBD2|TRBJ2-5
CSASPPASGSLRWETQYF
TGCAGTGCTTCCCCCCCTGCTAGCGGGAGTCTTCGGTGGGAGACCCAGTACTTC
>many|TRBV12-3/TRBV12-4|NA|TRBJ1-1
CASRGTEAFF
TGTGCCAGCAGGGGGACAGAAGCTTTCTTT
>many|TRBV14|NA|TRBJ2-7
CASSQAGNEQYF
TGTGCCAGCAGCCAAGCAGGGAACGAGCAGTACTTC
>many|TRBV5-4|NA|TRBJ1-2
CASSAANYGYTF
TGTGCCAGCAGCGCGGCTAACTATGGCTACACCTTC
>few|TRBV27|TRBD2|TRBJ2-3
CASTISGTSTDTQYF
TGTGCCAGCACCATAAGCGGGACTAGCACAGATACGCAGTATTTT
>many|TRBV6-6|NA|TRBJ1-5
CASRSNGYSNQPQHF
TGTGCCAGCAGATCAAACGGGTATAGCAATCAGCCCCAGCATTTT
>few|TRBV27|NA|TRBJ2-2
CASSGRGTYPGELFF
TGTGCCAGCAGTGGTAGAGGAACCTACCCCGGGGAGCTGTTTTTT
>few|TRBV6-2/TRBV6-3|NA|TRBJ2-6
CASAWRGQIPGANVLTF
TGTGCCAGTGCCTGGAGGGGGCAAATTCCTGGGGCCAACGTCCTGACTTTC
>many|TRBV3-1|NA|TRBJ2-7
CASSQGTATYEQYF
TGTGCCAGCAGCCAGGGGACTGCAACCTACGAGCAGTACTTC
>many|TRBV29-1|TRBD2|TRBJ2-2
CSAGGGANTGELFF
TGCAGCGCCGGGGGGGGGGCCAACACCGGGGAGCTGTTTTTT
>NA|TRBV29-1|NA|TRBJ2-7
CGVEGGYEQYF
TGCGGCGTTGAAGGGGGCTACGAGCAGTACTTC
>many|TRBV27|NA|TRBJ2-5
CASSFIQGGREETQYF
TGTGCCAGCAGTTTTATCCAGGGAGGAAGGGAAGAGACCCAGTACTTC